The 30 T cell receptor beta chains presented below share a single source sample, sequenced in a study of control samples from healthy donors and cancer patients. Libraries were prepared by immunoSEQ multiplex PCR; TCRdb keeps only in-frame clonotypes and omits some of them. The table shows about 160,000 clones, with roughly 94% occurring only once. The sequenced material came from PBMCs. The receptors here all came from a man between 60 and 75 years old with colorectal cancer.

The rearrangement links TRBV4-2 to TRBJ1-3; D not certain. CDR3 length: 11 amino acids. Deletions cut 2 bases from V and 8 bases from J, with 4 bases between. Germline CDR1 and CDR2: LGHNA and YNFKEQ. CDR3 residues: CASSQRDTIYF. CDR3 coding DNA: TGTGCCAGCAGCCAAAGGGACACCATATATTTT.

The chain carries TRBV9 and TRBJ2-5, with 9 bases that match TRBD2. In germline, CDR1 is SGDLS, CDR2 YYNGEE. The CDR3 runs to 15 residues. V was clipped by 1 base and J by 5 bases; unmatched bases: 6. The CDR3: CASSVMASGAETQYF. CDR3 sequence (DNA): TGTGCCAGCAGCGTAATGGCTAGCGGGGCGGAGACCCAGTACTTC.

The V call is TRBV27, the J call TRBJ1-4; 11 positions agree with TRBD1. Trimming removed 7 bases from V and 5 bases from J; junction bases left unmatched: 6. Germline assignment: CDR1 MNHEY and CDR2 SMNVEV (reference sequence). The CDR3 is 15 amino acids. The CDR3 region has the DNA TGTGCCAGCACCGGGGGACAGGGGGTAAATGAAAAACTGTTTTTT. As protein: CASTGGQGVNEKLFF. Drawing the rest from reference TRBV27 and TRBJ1-4, the complete variable domain is EAQVTQNPRYLITVTGKKLTVTCSQNMNHEYMSWYRQDPGLGLRQIYYSMNVEVTDKGDVPEGYKVSRKEKRNFPLILESPSPNQTSLYFCASTGGQGVNEKLFFGSGTQLSVL.

This clone has a handful of counts. The chain is built from TRBV5-1 and TRBJ1-1; no firm D call. CDR3 size: 13 residues. The V gene's germline CDR1 is SGHRS and CDR2 YFSETQ. V was clipped by 0 bases and J by 5 bases, with 8 bases between them. The CDR3 loop reads CASSLGARTEAFF. DNA for the CDR3: TGCGCCAGCAGCTTGGGGGCAAGGACTGAAGCTTTCTTT.

The V and J genes are TRBV7-2 and TRBJ1-5; 8 bases match TRBD1. CDR1 and CDR2 from the germline V gene are SGHTA and FQGNSA. The CDR3 spans 15 residues. V was clipped by 2 bases and J by 4 bases; unmatched bases: 4. CDR3 coding DNA: TGTGCCAGCAGCTTATTAACAGGGGGGAATCAGCCCCAGCATTTT. This encodes CASSLLTGGNQPQHF.

J is TRBJ2-1 and V is TRBV6-1, with no clear D. There are 13 residues in the CDR3. V was pared by 2 bases and J by 8 bases, with 10 bases between. The germline V gene encodes CDR1 MNHNS and CDR2 SASEGT. For the CDR3, the DNA is TGTGCCAGCAGTGAAAACGGTCGGGATGAGCAGTTCTTC. It is translated as CASSENGRDEQFF.

This chain uses TRBV19 with TRBJ1-2; D is uncertain. The CDR3 covers 15 residues. Per the germline V gene, CDR1 is LNHDA and CDR2 is SQIVND (reference sequence). The V and J ends lost 3 bases and 8 bases respectively, with 19 bases between them. Here the CDR3 reads CASSISPGRLEGYTF. Written as DNA, the CDR3 is TGTGCCAGTAGTATCTCCCCCGGCCGTCTGGAGGGCTACACCTTC. Combining the CDR3 with reference TRBV19 and TRBJ1-2 gives the whole variable domain DGGITQSPKYLFRKEGQNVTLSCEQNLNHDAMYWYRQDPGQGLRLIYYSQIVNDFQKGDIAEGYSVSREKKESFPLTVTSAQKNPTAFYLCASSISPGRLEGYTFGSGTRLTVV.

V and J are TRBV10-3 and TRBJ1-2; 8 nucleotides match TRBD1. This CDR3 has 12 amino acids. J gave up 14 bases and V 3 bases, and 8 bases lay outside the gene matches. CDR1 and CDR2 from the germline V gene are ENHRY and SYGVKD. This CDR3 reads CAISDGDRGCTF. The DNA for the CDR3 is TGTGCCATCAGTGACGGTGACAGGGGATGTACCTTC.

CDR3 amino acids: CASSLDLAGEQETQYF. The CDR3 coding sequence is TGTGCCAGCAGCTTAGACCTCGCGGGGGAACAAGAGACCCAGTACTTC. The chain couples TRBV7-9 to TRBJ2-5; 7 nucleotides match TRBD2. Germline V gives CDR1 SEHNR, CDR2 FQNEAQ (reference sequence). The CDR3 runs to 16 residues. Trimming removed 1 base from V and 2 bases from J; junction bases left unmatched: 7.

J is TRBJ1-4 and V is TRBV10-3; D perhaps matches TRBD1 (5 bases). CDR1 and CDR2 from the germline V gene are ENHRY and SYGVKD. Trimming removed 10 bases from V and 5 bases from J, with 20 bases in between. The CDR3 spans 15 residues. The CDR3 DNA follows: TGTGCCACCTCGGATGGGGCCAGCCCAAATGAAAAACTGTTTTTT. It is translated as CATSDGASPNEKLFF.

CDR3 DNA sequence: TGTGCCAGCAGCCCGCGACAGATTTACTCTGAAGCTTTCTTT. Translated: CASSPRQIYSEAFF. This rearrangement joins TRBV9 to TRBJ1-1; D possibly corresponds to TRBD1 (5 bases). Germline V lookup: CDR1 SGDLS, CDR2 YYNGEE. This CDR3 contains 14 residues. With 4 bases removed from V and 6 bases from J, the gap between germline ends came to 16 bases.

This sequence joins TRBV10-3 and TRBJ1-5, with 7 positions matching TRBD1. V gave up 8 bases and J gave up 0 bases; unmatched junction bases: 7. From germline, CDR1 is ENHRY and CDR2 SYGVKD. The length of the CDR3 is 15 residues. CDR3 sequence reads: CAIAERDSSNQPQHF. The CDR3 nucleotides read TGTGCCATCGCTGAACGGGACAGTAGCAATCAGCCCCAGCATTTT.

The V call is TRBV28, the J call TRBJ1-5; TRBD1 might be the D (5 bases). CDR1 MDHEN and CDR2 SYDVKM come from the germline V gene. The ends were cut back, 3 bases at V and 5 bases at J, with 8 bases in the middle. The CDR3 runs to 13 residues. Here the CDR3 reads CASSLGLHQPQHF. CDR3 coding DNA: TGTGCCAGCAGTTTGGGGCTTCATCAGCCCCAGCATTTT.

The chain links TRBV20-1 to TRBJ1-2; D might be TRBD1 (5 bases). Germline V lookup: CDR1 DFQATT, CDR2 SNEGSKA (reference sequence). V dropped 3 bases and J dropped 2 bases, with 16 bases sitting between them. This CDR3 region has 15 residues. The CDR3: CSASKGTGENYGYTF. In nucleotides, the CDR3 is TGCAGTGCTAGTAAGGGTACAGGTGAAAACTATGGCTACACCTTC.

This chain joins TRBV9 and TRBJ2-1; a possible D gene is TRBD2 (6 bases). Trimming pared 4 bases from V and 4 bases from J, leaving 21 bases between. The CDR3 sequence is 17 residues long. Germline values: CDR1 SGDLS, CDR2 YYNGEE. The CDR3 region is CASSPGGGKAKYNEQFF. The CDR3 region has the DNA TGTGCCAGCAGCCCGGGTGGGGGGAAGGCCAAATACAATGAGCAGTTCTTC. The full variable domain, in which reference TRBV9 and TRBJ2-1 provide the parts outside the CDR3, is DSGVTQTPKHLITATGQRVTLRCSPRSGDLSVYWYQQSLDQGLQFLIQYYNGEERAKGNILERFSAQQFPDLHSELNLSSLELGDSALYFCASSPGGGKAKYNEQFFGPGTRLTVL.

In DNA form, the CDR3 reads TGTGCCAGCAGTCGGGGAGGGGATGGGACCCAGTACTTC. As protein: CASSRGGDGTQYF. The chain employs TRBV2 and TRBJ2-5, with 7 bases identical to TRBD2. Germline CDR1 is SNHLY and CDR2 is FYNNEI. Trimming cost V 5 bases and J 7 bases; bases outside gene matches: 7. The CDR3 contains 13 residues.

The chain links TRBV5-6 to TRBJ1-3, with D perhaps matching TRBD1 (6 bases). This CDR3 has 16 amino acids. Trimming took 0 bases from V and 0 from J, leaving 10 bases between them. Germline V gene data show CDR1 as SGHDT and CDR2 as YYEEEE. The CDR3 spells CASSLDRASSGNTIYF. The CDR3 nucleotides read TGTGCCAGCAGCTTGGACAGGGCCAGCTCTGGAAACACCATATATTTT.

The chain uses TRBV19 and TRBJ1-4, with D unclear. Germline-derived CDR1 and CDR2 are LNHDA and SQIVND (reference sequence). V lost 1 base and J lost 5, with 11 bases in between. The CDR3 has 15 residues. As DNA, the CDR3 is TGTGCCAGTAGTATAGGAGGAGGGTCAAATGAAAAACTGTTTTTT. As protein: CASSIGGGSNEKLFF.

V and J are TRBV4-2 and TRBJ1-6; 12 bases agree with TRBD1. Germline V CDR1 and CDR2: LGHNA, YNFKEQ. The CDR3 totals 18 residues. Unmatched junction bases numbered 4, after V lost 4 bases and J lost 0 bases. CDR3 loop: CASSREGQGASYNSPLHF. The CDR3 nucleotides read TGTGCCAGCAGCCGCGAGGGACAGGGGGCCTCCTATAATTCACCCCTCCACTTT.

Only one count was recorded for this clone. The rearrangement uses TRBV4-1 and TRBJ1-2; D call uncertain. V was shortened by 3 bases and J by 8 bases, with 13 bases between the two germline ends. This CDR3 is 13 amino acids long. Germline assignment: CDR1 MGHRA and CDR2 YSYEKL. In DNA, the CDR3 is TGCGCCAGCAGCCACCCGACGGTAGGGGGCTACACCTTC. This gives the protein CASSHPTVGGYTF.

The chain combines TRBV19 with TRBJ2-3, with 9 bases identical to TRBD2. With V trimmed by 5 bases and J by 6 bases, 9 bases remained unmatched. CDR3 size: 15 residues. Germline values: CDR1 LNHDA, CDR2 SQIVND (reference sequence). CDR3 loop: CASSPGTSGWDTQYF. In DNA, the CDR3 is TGTGCCAGTAGTCCGGGCACTAGCGGGTGGGATACGCAGTATTTT.

The count of this clone is one. This sequence joins TRBV6-6 and TRBJ2-1; TRBD2 agrees at 9 bases. The CDR3 is 16 residues long. CDR1 and CDR2 (germline): MNHNY, SVGAGI (reference sequence). Trimming removed 0 bases from V and 3 bases from J; junction bases left unmatched: 3. The CDR3 DNA sequence: TGTGCCAGCAGTTACTCGGGCGGGGGGGGCTACAATGAGCAGTTCTTC. Encoded protein: CASSYSGGGGYNEQFF.

This chain connects TRBV24-1 to TRBJ1-1, with 9 nucleotides matching TRBD1. Germline trimming cut 6 bases from V and 10 bases from J; bases unmatched to any gene: 11. This CDR3 has 14 amino acids. Germline-derived CDR1 and CDR2 are KGHDR and SFDVKD. CDR3 sequence: CATSSGTGFSPAFF. The CDR3, as DNA: TGTGCCACCAGTTCCGGGACAGGGTTTAGTCCAGCTTTCTTT.

The rearrangement uses TRBV7-8 and TRBJ2-2; D is unresolved. CDR1 and CDR2 (germline): SGHVS, FQNEAQ. CDR3 length: 12 residues. V lost 8 bases and J 5 bases, leaving 9 bases between the germline ends. CDR3 sequence reads: CASGAGTGELFF. The CDR3, as DNA: TGTGCCAGCGGTGCCGGGACCGGGGAGCTGTTTTTT.

The chain carries TRBV7-9 and TRBJ2-7; tentatively, D is TRBD1 (6 bases). The CDR3 loop spans 12 amino acids. Germline lookup yields CDR1 SEHNR and CDR2 FQNEAQ (reference sequence). Trimming left V 5 bases short and J 3 bases short, with 8 bases between. CDR3 in amino acids: CASSRDIYEQYF. The CDR3 DNA follows: TGTGCCAGCAGCCGGGACATCTACGAGCAGTACTTC.

The chain links TRBV5-1 to TRBJ2-3, with a possible D match to TRBD2 (5 bases). The V end lost 4 bases, the J end lost 2 bases, and 11 bases lay between the germline ends. CDR1 is SGHRS, CDR2 YFSETQ, per germline. This CDR3 has 14 amino acids. The CDR3 region has the DNA TGCGCCAGCAGCCTAGCAGATTACACAGATACGCAGTATTTT. As protein: CASSLADYTDTQYF.

This sequence joins TRBV11-2 and TRBJ2-7, with D perhaps TRBD1 or TRBD2 (7 bases each). V was pared by 0 bases and J by 2 bases, with 14 bases between. The CDR3 is 16 residues long. Germline V gives CDR1 SGHAT, CDR2 FQNNGV. This CDR3 reads CASSLEGGDSTYEQYF. The CDR3 DNA sequence: TGTGCCAGCAGCTTAGAGGGGGGGGACAGCACCTACGAGCAGTACTTC.

The V gene is TRBV7-2, the J gene TRBJ1-1, with D uncertain. Germline V lookup: CDR1 SGHTA, CDR2 FQGNSA. The CDR3 loop spans 14 amino acids. The V end was cut by 7 bases, the J end by 0 bases, with 12 bases between. The chain's CDR3 is CASTPFDVNTEAFF. In DNA, the CDR3 is TGTGCCAGCACCCCTTTTGACGTGAACACTGAAGCTTTCTTT.

The chain recombines TRBV7-6 with TRBJ2-7; 7 bases agree with TRBD1. The CDR3 is 13 amino acids. V was clipped by 1 base and J by 6 bases; unmatched bases: 3. Germline assignment: CDR1 SGHVS and CDR2 FNYEAQ. The CDR3 DNA sequence: TGTGCCAGCAGCTTAGGACAGGGTACCGAGCAGTACTTC. Its translation: CASSLGQGTEQYF.

The V gene is TRBV27, the J gene TRBJ2-5; 13 bases are shared with TRBD2. The CDR3 runs 18 residues. V was pared by 5 bases and J by 2 bases, with 11 bases of the junction left unmatched. Germline V CDR1 and CDR2: MNHEY, SMNVEV (reference sequence). This CDR3 is CASSPLTSGGPQQETQYF. For the CDR3, the DNA is TGTGCCAGCAGTCCACTGACTAGCGGGGGGCCGCAACAAGAGACCCAGTACTTC.